Sequencing of this T cell receptor beta chain was carried out in a study of T cell responses to AZD1222 COVID-19 vaccine. Clones were sequenced by immunoSEQ multiplex PCR, and TCRdb holds only the in-frame ones, with some missing. The sample has roughly 58,000 clones, approximately 85% seen once. CDR1 SGHKS and CDR2 YYEKEE come from the germline V gene (reference sequence). V was cut by 1 base and J by 7 bases, with 12 bases left in between. The CDR3 loop spans 15 amino acids. This clone was found once. The source of this sequence is an adult in good health. V and J are TRBV5-5 and TRBJ1-6; maybe TRBD1 (6 bases). Here the sequenced sample was peripheral blood, taken on day 0 of MenACWY control vaccination. The DNA for the CDR3 is TGTGCCAGCAGCTTGTCTCAACAGGGAAATTCACCCCTCCACTTT. As protein: CASSLSQQGNSPLHF.